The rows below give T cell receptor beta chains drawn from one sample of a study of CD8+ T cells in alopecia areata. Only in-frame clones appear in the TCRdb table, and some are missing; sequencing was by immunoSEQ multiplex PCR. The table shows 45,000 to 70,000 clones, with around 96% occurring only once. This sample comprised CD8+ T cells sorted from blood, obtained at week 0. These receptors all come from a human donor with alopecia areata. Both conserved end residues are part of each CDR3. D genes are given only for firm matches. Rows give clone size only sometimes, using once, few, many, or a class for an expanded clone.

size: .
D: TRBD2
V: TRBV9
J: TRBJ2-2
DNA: TGTGCCAGCAGCCCTCCGAGGCTAGCGGGGGGTTACACCGGGGAGCTGTTTTTT
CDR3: CASSPPRLAGGYTGELFF

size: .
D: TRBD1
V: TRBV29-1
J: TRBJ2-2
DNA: TGCAGCGTTGAAGATCCCAAAGGCACCGACCGGGACAGGGGGCGTTTGGACACCGGGGAGCTGTTTTTT
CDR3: CSVEDPKGTDRDRGRLDTGELFF

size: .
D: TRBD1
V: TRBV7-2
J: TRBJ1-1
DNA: TGTGCCAGCAGCCTGGTGACAGGGGGCACTGAAGCTTTCTTT
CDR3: CASSLVTGGTEAFF

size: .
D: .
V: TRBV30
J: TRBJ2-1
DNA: TGTGCCTGGAGTCGGGACAATGAGCAGTTCTTC
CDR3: CAWSRDNEQFF

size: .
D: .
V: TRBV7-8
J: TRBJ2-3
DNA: TGTGCCAGCAGCTTAAGGGGATTCAATACGCAGTATTTT
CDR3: CASSLRGFNTQYF

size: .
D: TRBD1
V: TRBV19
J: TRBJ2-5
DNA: TGTGCCAGTAGTATCGGGACAGGGGTCGGAGAGACCCAGTACTTC
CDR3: CASSIGTGVGETQYF

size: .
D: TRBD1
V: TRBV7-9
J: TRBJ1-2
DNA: TGTGCCAGCAGACGACAACAGGGGAACTATGGCTACACCTTC
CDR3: CASRRQQGNYGYTF

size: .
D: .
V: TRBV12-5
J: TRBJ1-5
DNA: TGTGCTAGTGGTTACGGGCAGGGGCGCGGTAGCAATCAGCCCCAGCATTTT
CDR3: CASGYGQGRGSNQPQHF

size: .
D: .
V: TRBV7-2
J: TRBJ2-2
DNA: TGTGCCAGCAGCTTAGTCCGTCCGAGCAGGAACACCGGGGAGCTGTTTTTT
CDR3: CASSLVRPSRNTGELFF

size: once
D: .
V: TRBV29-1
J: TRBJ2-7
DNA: TGCAGCGTTGAAGGCCACAGGGCCTACGAGCAGTACTTC
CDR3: CSVEGHRAYEQYF

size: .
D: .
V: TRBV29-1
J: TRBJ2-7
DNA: TGCAGCGTTGTGTTGGACAGTACCTACGAGCAGTACTTC
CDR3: CSVVLDSTYEQYF

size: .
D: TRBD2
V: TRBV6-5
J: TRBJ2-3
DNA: TGTGCCAGCAGTTACTCGGCGGGAGCCACAGATACGCAGTATTTT
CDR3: CASSYSAGATDTQYF

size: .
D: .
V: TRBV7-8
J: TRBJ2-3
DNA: TGTGCCAGCAGCTATCCAGATACGCAGTATTTT
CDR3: CASSYPDTQYF

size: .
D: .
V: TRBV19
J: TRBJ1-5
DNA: TGTGCCAGTAGTATACTCTCCGGGGGCGCATCGCCCCAGCATTTT
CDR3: CASSILSGGASPQHF